The TCR beta chain under discussion was sequenced for a study of patients and donors after allogeneic stem cell transplantation. TCRdb processed the RT-PCR reads anew with MiXCR; each CDR3 protein has one entry. The sample includes about 76,000 distinct CDR3 sequences, approximately 26% seen only once; the top ten take 26%. In this sample, this clonotype turned up a few times. The CDR3 spans 14 residues. Between the trimmed V and J ends, which lost 3 bases and 4 bases, there was a span of 13 bases. CDR1 and CDR2 from the germline V gene are SGHRS and YFSETQ. The source is a human donor who was either an allogeneic HSCT recipient or a stem cell or donor lymphocyte infusion donor (not recorded which). It is not recorded whose cells these are; they may come from a transplant donor. Sequencing was carried out using blood, either unsorted or a sorted T cell fraction (not recorded which). The gene calls are TRBV5-1 and TRBJ1-2, with D possibly being TRBD1 (5 bases). In DNA, the CDR3 is TGCGCCAGCAGCTGGGACCGTACGGTCTATGGCTACACCTTC. Translated, it gives CASSWDRTVYGYTF.